This T cell receptor (beta chain) was retrieved from a study of T cell changes during pregnancy in multiple sclerosis. Clones were sequenced by immunoSEQ multiplex PCR, and TCRdb holds only the in-frame ones, with some missing. The sample has 100,000 or so clones, 90% to 95% seen once. V lost 2 bases to trimming and J lost 4 bases; unmatched junction nucleotides: 6. This CDR3 spans 15 amino acids. Germline loops: CDR1 SEHNR, CDR2 FQNEAQ (reference sequence). The clonotype comes from a female donor with multiple sclerosis, enrolled in a pregnancy study. Sequenced here: peripheral blood, sampled in the third trimester of pregnancy. The chain has TRBV7-9 and TRBJ1-1; 8 nucleotides align to TRBD1. CDR3 in amino acids: CASSLPGTGLTEAFF. CDR3 nucleotide sequence: TGTGCCAGCAGCTTACCTGGGACAGGTCTCACTGAAGCTTTCTTT. Together with reference TRBV7-9 and TRBJ1-1, the CDR3 gives the full variable domain: DTGVSQNPRHKITKRGQNVTFRCDPISEHNRLYWYRQTLGQGPEFLTYFQNEAQLEKSRLLSDRFSAERPKGSFSTLEIQRTEQGDSAMYLCASSLPGTGLTEAFFGQGTRLTVV.